Listed here are 13 T cell receptor beta chains from one sample, sequenced in a study of cytomegalovirus exposure and HLA in healthy donors. The PCR contained 60 Vbeta and 13 Jbeta primers. Method: immunoSEQ multiplex PCR; TCRdb's copy keeps in-frame clones and lacks some. This sample yields roughly 260,000 clones, of which approximately 84% are seen a single time; 1.5% to 2% belongs to the top ten. The sequencing input was PBMCs. The receptors shown here come from a woman between 35 and 50 years old in good health and CMV-seropositive.

V and J are TRBV7-9 and TRBJ2-3; D is perhaps TRBD2 (6 bases). The CDR3 runs 15 residues. CDR1 is SEHNR and CDR2 is FQNEAQ in the germline V gene (reference sequence). V dropped 1 base and J dropped 2 bases, with 10 bases sitting between them. The CDR3 bases are TGTGCCAGCAGCTTAGGGGGAGGTGTCACAGATACGCAGTATTTT. Protein: CASSLGGGVTDTQYF.

This chain uses TRBV11-3 with TRBJ2-7, with D perhaps matching TRBD1 (7 bases). The CDR3 is made up of 16 amino acids. Trimming stripped 5 bases from V and 3 bases from J, with 20 bases between. Germline CDR1 SGHNT, CDR2 YENEEA. The DNA for the CDR3 is TGTGCCAGCAGCCCGGGCGCGGGACAGCTAGGCTACGAGCAGTACTTC. This codes for CASSPGAGQLGYEQYF.

The genes are TRBV27 and TRBJ2-1, with D perhaps TRBD1 (5 bases). The length of the CDR3 is 15 residues. Trimming stripped 3 bases from V and 6 bases from J, with 15 bases between. Germline V lookup: CDR1 MNHEY, CDR2 SMNVEV (reference sequence). CDR3 loop: CASSFQGTQPNEQFF. CDR3 DNA: TGTGCCAGCAGTTTTCAGGGAACCCAGCCCAATGAGCAGTTCTTC.

V and J are TRBV5-6 and TRBJ1-5; D unresolved. Trimming cost V 0 bases and J 6 bases, with 4 bases left between them. This CDR3 is built from 12 residues. Germline V gives CDR1 SGHDT, CDR2 YYEEEE. CDR3 coding DNA: TGTGCCAGCAGCTTGGCCGGTCAGCCCCAGCATTTT. Translation: CASSLAGQPQHF.

This clone was counted only a few times. The chain recombines TRBV19 with TRBJ2-1; a weak D match, TRBD2 (7 bases). V lost 6 bases to trimming and J lost 5 bases, with 14 bases between them. The CDR3 has 14 residues. The germline V gene encodes CDR1 LNHDA and CDR2 SQIVND (reference sequence). The CDR3 loop is CASRSGGPHNEQFF. In nucleotides, the CDR3 is TGTGCCAGTAGGTCCGGGGGGCCACACAATGAGCAGTTCTTC.

This chain links TRBV2 with TRBJ2-7, with TRBD1 matching 9 bases. The CDR3 consists of 14 residues. Per germline, CDR1 SNHLY and CDR2 FYNNEI. After removal of 7 bases from V and 4 bases from J, the junction contained 8 bases not matched to a gene. CDR3 residues: CASKGTGKGYEQYF. CDR3 nucleotides: TGTGCCAGCAAGGGGACAGGGAAGGGGTACGAGCAGTACTTC.

Note on this clone: Other DNA variants within this sample encode the same CDR3. CDR3 DNA: TGTGCCAGCAGGCCCCGAGACAGGGACGCTGAAGCTTTCTTT. Protein: CASRPRDRDAEAFF. The rearrangement uses TRBV5-4 and TRBJ1-1, with TRBD1 matching 7 bases. V lost 5 bases to trimming and J lost 6 bases; unmatched junction nucleotides: 10. Germline CDR1 is SGHNT and CDR2 is YYREEE (reference sequence). The CDR3 extends over 14 amino acids. Combining the CDR3 with reference TRBV5-4 and TRBJ1-1 gives the whole variable domain ETGVTQSPTHLIKTRGQQVTLRCSSQSGHNTVSWYQQALGQGPQFIFQYYREEENGRGNFPPRFSGLQFPNYSSELNVNALELDDSALYLCASRPRDRDAEAFFGQGTRLTVV.

The rearrangement uses TRBV5-1 and TRBJ2-3, with TRBD2 identical over 7 bases. The germline gives CDR1 SGHRS, CDR2 YFSETQ. This CDR3 is built from 13 residues. The junction had 1 base not matched to a gene; V was cut back by 4 bases and J by 2 bases. DNA for the CDR3: TGCGCCAGCAGCCGGGACTACACAGATACGCAGTATTTT. Its protein product is CASSRDYTDTQYF.

This clone was counted a single time. The CDR3 here is CASSLFSDSTDTQYF. For the CDR3, the DNA is TGTGCCAGCAGCTTATTTAGCGACTCCACAGATACGCAGTATTTT. The chain recombines TRBV7-2 with TRBJ2-3, with TRBD2 as a possible D gene (5 bases). The V and J ends lost 2 bases and 2 bases respectively, with 11 bases between them. This CDR3 contains 15 residues. Germline values: CDR1 SGHTA, CDR2 FQGNSA.

V is TRBV28 and J is TRBJ1-2; the match to TRBD1 covers 9 bases. Germline V lookup: CDR1 MDHEN, CDR2 SYDVKM. V was pared by 7 bases and J by 5 bases, with 8 bases of the junction left unmatched. The length of the CDR3 is 14 residues. The CDR3 sequence is CASTTGQGRYGYTF. CDR3 in DNA: TGTGCCAGCACCACAGGACAGGGGAGGTATGGCTACACCTTC.

The chain recombines TRBV11-2 with TRBJ2-5, with a weak D call TRBD1 (6 bases). This CDR3 spans 14 amino acids. V was trimmed by 7 bases and J by 3 bases, leaving 15 bases between them. CDR1 is SGHAT and CDR2 is FQNNGV in the germline V gene. CDR3 coding DNA: TGTGCCAGCACCGTAGGACAGTCGAAAGAGACCCAGTACTTC. Amino acids: CASTVGQSKETQYF.

The rearrangement uses TRBV2 and TRBJ2-1; the match to TRBD2 covers 9 bases. Looked up from germline, CDR1 is SNHLY and CDR2 is FYNNEI. This CDR3 has 18 residues. V lost 2 bases, J lost 0 bases, and 8 bases stayed unmatched. The CDR3 sequence: CASSELASGTSSYNEQFF. CDR3 DNA sequence: TGTGCCAGCAGTGAACTGGCTAGCGGGACTAGCTCCTACAATGAGCAGTTCTTC.

The V and J genes are TRBV18 and TRBJ1-1; a possible D gene is TRBD1 (6 bases). Deletions cut 3 bases from V and 4 bases from J, with 12 bases between. The CDR3 contains 14 residues. CDR1 and CDR2 (germline): KGHSH, LQKENI. CDR3 bases: TGTGCCAGCTCACCGTGGCAGGGGAGCACTGAAGCTTTCTTT. Protein product: CASSPWQGSTEAFF.